Presented here are 20 T cell receptor beta chains from one specimen sequenced in a study of blood T cell repertoires in COVID-19. TCRdb keeps only in-frame clones here, not all; method: immunoSEQ multiplex PCR. The table includes 150,000 to 200,000 clones, roughly four fifths detected once. Source material: peripheral blood. Receptor source: a human donor in a cohort sampled during active COVID-19.

The chain carries TRBV29-1 and TRBJ2-7; D might be TRBD2 (5 bases). Germline assignment: CDR1 SQVTM and CDR2 ANQGSEA. This CDR3 contains 15 residues. Trimming took off 4 bases at V and 0 bases at J, with 16 bases between the two ends. CDR3: CSVGGQASSSYEQYF. The CDR3 DNA reads as TGCAGCGTTGGCGGGCAGGCTTCGAGCTCCTACGAGCAGTACTTC.

The chain carries TRBV5-6 and TRBJ1-5; 7 bases agree with TRBD1. The CDR3 sequence is 16 residues long. After removal of 4 bases from V and 3 bases from J, the junction contained 10 bases not matched to a gene. CDR1 and CDR2 from the germline V gene are SGHDT and YYEEEE. As DNA, the CDR3 is TGTGCCAGCAGCCACCGGACAGGCCCCCTCAATCAGCCCCAGCATTTT. Protein sequence: CASSHRTGPLNQPQHF.

This chain joins TRBV12-5 and TRBJ1-5; possible D gene TRBD1, 6 bases. V gave up 7 bases and J gave up 5 bases, with 15 bases separating them. Per the germline V gene, CDR1 is LGHNT and CDR2 is FRNRAP. This CDR3 region has 14 residues. DNA for the CDR3: TGTGCTAGTGCCCGGACAGAGCGAGATCAGCCCCAGCATTTT. This encodes CASARTERDQPQHF.

The V call is TRBV5-8, the J call TRBJ2-7; TRBD1 matches 10 bases. The CDR3 is made up of 15 amino acids. Trimming took 2 bases from V and 0 from J; bases not matched to a gene: 2. CDR1 is SGHTS and CDR2 is YDEGEE in the germline V gene. CDR3 coding DNA: TGTGCCAGCAGCTTCTGGGACAGGGGCTCCTACGAGCAGTACTTC. This encodes CASSFWDRGSYEQYF.

J is TRBJ1-5 and V is TRBV27; 8 bases match TRBD1. CDR3 length equals 16 residues. Germline trimming cut 4 bases from V and 3 bases from J; bases unmatched to any gene: 8. Germline V gene sequence: CDR1 MNHEY, CDR2 SMNVEV (reference sequence). The CDR3: CASSSLQGGPNQPQHF. CDR3 DNA: TGTGCCAGCAGTTCTCTACAGGGGGGCCCCAATCAGCCCCAGCATTTT.

V usage is TRBV19 and J usage is TRBJ2-6; 8 nucleotides agree with TRBD2. From germline, CDR1 is LNHDA and CDR2 SQIVND (reference sequence). V trimming: 9 bases; J trimming: 0 bases; junction bases outside the gene matches: 10. This CDR3 has 17 residues. CDR3 loop: CASGGATPNSGANVLTF. The DNA of the CDR3 is TGTGCCAGCGGGGGGGCTACGCCCAACTCTGGGGCCAACGTCCTGACTTTC.

This clone was picked up one time. This chain joins TRBV2 and TRBJ1-1, with 8 bases aligning to TRBD1. The CDR3 sequence is 14 residues long. Germline V gives CDR1 SNHLY, CDR2 FYNNEI. V lost 5 bases, J lost 1 base, and 3 bases stayed unmatched. The CDR3 is CASSPDRANTEAFF. The CDR3 nucleotides read TGTGCCAGCAGTCCGGACAGGGCGAACACTGAAGCTTTCTTT.

The chain uses TRBV13 and TRBJ2-1, with 13 bases that match TRBD2. V lost 5 bases and J lost 2; bases outside the gene matches: 3. This CDR3 comprises 16 residues. Per the germline V gene, CDR1 is PRHDT and CDR2 is FYEKMQ (reference sequence). The CDR3 sequence: CASSGGTSGAYNEQFF. In nucleotides, the CDR3 is TGTGCCAGCAGCGGAGGGACTAGCGGGGCCTACAATGAGCAGTTCTTC.

The gene calls are TRBV5-4 and TRBJ1-3; D is unresolved. Germline V CDR1 and CDR2: SGHNT, YYREEE (reference sequence). The V end lost 0 bases, the J end lost 0 bases, and 4 bases lay between the germline ends. The CDR3 extends over 14 amino acids. CDR3 sequence reads: CASSLGHSGNTIYF. As DNA, the CDR3 is TGTGCCAGCAGCTTGGGACACTCTGGAAACACCATATATTTT. The variable domain in full, completed from reference TRBV5-4 and TRBJ1-3, reads ETGVTQSPTHLIKTRGQQVTLRCSSQSGHNTVSWYQQALGQGPQFIFQYYREEENGRGNFPPRFSGLQFPNYSSELNVNALELDDSALYLCASSLGHSGNTIYFGEGSWLTVV.

DNA for the CDR3: TGCGCCAGCAGTTATGTGACAGGGACGGAGACCCAGTACTTC. It is translated as CASSYVTGTETQYF. The gene calls are TRBV5-1 and TRBJ2-5; 7 nucleotides align to TRBD1. The CDR3 consists of 14 residues. V lost 5 bases and J lost 5; bases outside the gene matches: 9. Per the germline V gene, CDR1 is SGHRS and CDR2 is YFSETQ.

The chain joins TRBV29-1 to TRBJ1-2; 8 nucleotides align to TRBD1. From germline, CDR1 is SQVTM and CDR2 ANQGSEA. The V gene end was trimmed by 0 bases and the J gene end by 4 bases; junction bases not matched to a gene: 10. This CDR3 spans 16 amino acids. CDR3 DNA sequence: TGCAGCGTTGAAGATCTTGCAGGGGGCTATTTCTATGGCTACACCTTC. Protein: CSVEDLAGGYFYGYTF.

This clone was observed a handful of times. The chain joins TRBV5-1 to TRBJ2-7, with 7 positions matching TRBD1. This CDR3 is built from 15 residues. V lost 0 bases to trimming and J lost 2 bases; unmatched junction nucleotides: 5. CDR1 and CDR2 (germline): SGHRS, YFSETQ. This CDR3 reads CASSLAATGPYEQYF. DNA for the CDR3: TGCGCCAGCAGCTTGGCGGCGACAGGGCCCTACGAGCAGTACTTC.

This chain joins TRBV12-3 or TRBV12-4 and TRBJ2-7; 7 bases fit TRBD1. With V trimmed by 6 bases and J by 5 bases, 7 bases remained unmatched. This CDR3 spans 13 amino acids. The CDR3 loop reads CASRRQGGDEQYF. In nucleotides, the CDR3 is TGTGCCAGCAGGAGACAGGGTGGCGACGAGCAGTACTTC.

The chain recombines TRBV18 with TRBJ2-5; 7 nucleotides agree with TRBD1. The length of the CDR3 is 15 residues. Germline V lookup: CDR1 KGHSH, CDR2 LQKENI. The J segment lost 5 bases and the V segment lost 0 bases, leaving 6 bases of the junction unmatched. The CDR3 region has the DNA TGTGCCAGCTCACCACCGGCGAGGGGGCGTGAGACCCAGTACTTC. Translating it yields CASSPPARGRETQYF.

The rearrangement uses TRBV19 and TRBJ1-1, with TRBD1 matching over 8 bases. Trimming removed 2 bases from V and 6 bases from J; junction bases left unmatched: 8. This CDR3 spans 15 amino acids. Germline V gives CDR1 LNHDA, CDR2 SQIVND (reference sequence). In DNA, the CDR3 is TGTGCCAGTAGTATACTGACAGGGGCAGTGGCTGAAGCTTTCTTT. As protein: CASSILTGAVAEAFF.

This chain joins TRBV2 and TRBJ1-5; D not certain. Germline-derived CDR1 and CDR2 are SNHLY and FYNNEI. The CDR3 runs to 16 residues. The V end lost 5 bases, the J end lost 0 bases, and 14 bases lay between the germline ends. The CDR3 region has the DNA TGTGCCAGCAGTCATCCCACACGGGGTAGCAATCAGCCCCAGCATTTT. Protein: CASSHPTRGSNQPQHF.

This clone appeared a few times. The chain uses TRBV19 and TRBJ2-7; 7 positions match TRBD1. V was clipped by 3 bases and J by 4 bases; unmatched bases: 6. Germline loops: CDR1 LNHDA, CDR2 SQIVND (reference sequence). CDR3 length equals 14 residues. DNA of the CDR3: TGTGCCAGTAGTATCTGGGACAGACCGTACGAGCAGTACTTC. Protein: CASSIWDRPYEQYF.

The table lists this clone with a count of one. The chain joins TRBV10-3 to TRBJ1-3, with 9 bases that match TRBD1. CDR1 and CDR2 from the germline V gene are ENHRY and SYGVKD. The CDR3 runs 17 residues. J was trimmed by 3 bases and V by 0 bases; bases with no gene match: 6. CDR3 DNA sequence: TGTGCCATCAGTGAGTCCCGGGACAGGGCTTTTGGAAACACCATATATTTT. This sequence encodes CAISESRDRAFGNTIYF.

V usage is TRBV3-1 (or the pseudogene TRBV3-2) and J usage is TRBJ1-2, with D tentatively TRBD1 (5 bases). Deletions cut 1 base from V and 3 bases from J, with 9 bases between. Germline CDR1 reads LGHDT; CDR2 reads YNNKEL (reference sequence). The CDR3 covers 14 residues. The CDR3 loop reads CASSQGREDYGYTF. CDR3 DNA: TGTGCCAGCAGCCAAGGCAGGGAAGACTATGGCTACACCTTC.

The table lists this clone with a count of one. CDR3 nucleotides: TGTGCCAGCAGCTCCGACGGCAGTTGGGGCGAGACCCAGTACTTC. Protein sequence: CASSSDGSWGETQYF. The chain uses TRBV7-3 and TRBJ2-5; possible D gene TRBD1, 5 bases. Trimming stripped 4 bases from V and 5 bases from J, with 17 bases between. The CDR3 totals 15 residues. Germline V gene lookup returns CDR1 SGHTA and CDR2 FQGTGA. Using reference TRBV7-3 and TRBJ2-5 for the parts outside the CDR3, the full variable domain is GAGVSQTPSNKVTEKGKYVELRCDPISGHTALYWYRQSLGQGPEFLIYFQGTGAADDSGLPNDRFFAVRPEGSVSTLKIQRTERGDSAVYLCASSSDGSWGETQYFGPGTRLLVL.